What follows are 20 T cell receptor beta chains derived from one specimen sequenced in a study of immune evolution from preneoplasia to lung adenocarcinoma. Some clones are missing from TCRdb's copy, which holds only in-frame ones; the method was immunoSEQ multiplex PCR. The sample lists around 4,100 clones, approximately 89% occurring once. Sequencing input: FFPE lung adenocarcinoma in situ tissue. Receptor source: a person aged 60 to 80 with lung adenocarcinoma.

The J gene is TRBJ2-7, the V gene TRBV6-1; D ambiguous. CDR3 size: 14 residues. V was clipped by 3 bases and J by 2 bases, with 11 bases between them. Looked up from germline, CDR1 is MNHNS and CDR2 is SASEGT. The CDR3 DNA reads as TGTGCCAGCAGTGAGCTAGGCTTCGCCTACGAGCAGTACTTC. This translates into CASSELGFAYEQYF.

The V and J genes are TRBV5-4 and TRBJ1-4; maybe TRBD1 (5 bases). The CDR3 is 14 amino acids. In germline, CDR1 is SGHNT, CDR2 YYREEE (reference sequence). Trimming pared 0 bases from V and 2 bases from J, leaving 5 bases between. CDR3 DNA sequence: TGTGCCAGCAGCTTGGGGGGCACTAATGAAAAACTGTTTTTT. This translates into CASSLGGTNEKLFF. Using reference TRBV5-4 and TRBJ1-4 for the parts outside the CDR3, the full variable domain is ETGVTQSPTHLIKTRGQQVTLRCSSQSGHNTVSWYQQALGQGPQFIFQYYREEENGRGNFPPRFSGLQFPNYSSELNVNALELDDSALYLCASSLGGTNEKLFFGSGTQLSVL.

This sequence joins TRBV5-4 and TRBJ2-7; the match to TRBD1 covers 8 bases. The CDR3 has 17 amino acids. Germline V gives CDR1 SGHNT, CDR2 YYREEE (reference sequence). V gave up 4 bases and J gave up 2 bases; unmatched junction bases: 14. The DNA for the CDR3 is TGTGCCAGCAGCCGAGACAGGGGACAGACTAGGCCCTACGAGCAGTACTTC. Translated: CASSRDRGQTRPYEQYF.

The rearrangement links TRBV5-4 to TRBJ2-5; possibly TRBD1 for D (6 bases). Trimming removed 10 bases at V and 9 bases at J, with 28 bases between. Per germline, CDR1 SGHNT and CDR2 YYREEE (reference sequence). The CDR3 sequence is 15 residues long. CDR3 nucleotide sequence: TGTGCCTGTCTCCGGGACATTGCCCTCCCGGGGCCCCAGTACTTC. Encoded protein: CACLRDIALPGPQYF.

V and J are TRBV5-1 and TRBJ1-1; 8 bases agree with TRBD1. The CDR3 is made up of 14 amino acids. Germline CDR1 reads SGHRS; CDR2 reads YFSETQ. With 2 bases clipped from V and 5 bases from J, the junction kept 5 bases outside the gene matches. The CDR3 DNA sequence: TGCGCCAGCAGCTTCTCAGGGGGCGGGACTGAAGCTTTCTTT. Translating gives CASSFSGGGTEAFF. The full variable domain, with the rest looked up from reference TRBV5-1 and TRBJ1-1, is KAGVTQTPRYLIKTRGQQVTLSCSPISGHRSVSWYQQTPGQGLQFLFEYFSETQRNKGNFPGRFSGRQFSNSRSEMNVSTLELGDSALYLCASSFSGGGTEAFFGQGTRLTVV.

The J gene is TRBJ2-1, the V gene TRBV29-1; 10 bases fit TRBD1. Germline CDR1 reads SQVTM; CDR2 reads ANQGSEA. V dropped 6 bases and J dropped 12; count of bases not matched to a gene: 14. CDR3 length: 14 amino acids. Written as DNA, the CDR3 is TGCAGCGTCCCCGGGACAGGGGCCCTTTGGGGGCAGTTCTTC. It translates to CSVPGTGALWGQFF.

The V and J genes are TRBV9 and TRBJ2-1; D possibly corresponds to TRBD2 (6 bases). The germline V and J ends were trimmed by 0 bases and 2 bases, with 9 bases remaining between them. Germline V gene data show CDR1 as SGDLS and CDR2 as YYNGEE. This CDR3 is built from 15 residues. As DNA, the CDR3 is TGTGCCAGCAGCGTAGGAGGGAGGCCCTACAATGAGCAGTTCTTC. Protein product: CASSVGGRPYNEQFF.

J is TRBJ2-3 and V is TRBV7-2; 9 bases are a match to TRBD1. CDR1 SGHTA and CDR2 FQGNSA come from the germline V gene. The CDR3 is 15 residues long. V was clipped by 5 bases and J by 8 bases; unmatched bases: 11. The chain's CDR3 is CASSLWGQGLSTQYF. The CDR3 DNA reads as TGTGCCAGCAGCCTCTGGGGACAGGGTTTGAGTACGCAGTATTTT.

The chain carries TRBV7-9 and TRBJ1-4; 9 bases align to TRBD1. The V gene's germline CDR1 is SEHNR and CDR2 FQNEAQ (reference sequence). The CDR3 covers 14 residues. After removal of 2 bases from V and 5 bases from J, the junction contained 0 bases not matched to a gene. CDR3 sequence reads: CASSLTGGNEKLFF. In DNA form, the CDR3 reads TGTGCCAGCAGCTTAACAGGGGGCAATGAAAAACTGTTTTTT.

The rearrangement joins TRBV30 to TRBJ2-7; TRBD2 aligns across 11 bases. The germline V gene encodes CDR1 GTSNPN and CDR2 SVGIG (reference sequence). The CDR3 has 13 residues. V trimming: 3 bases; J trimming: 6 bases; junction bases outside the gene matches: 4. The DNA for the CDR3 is TGTGCCTGGAGACTAGCGGGAGCCGGCGAGCAGTACTTC. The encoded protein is CAWRLAGAGEQYF.

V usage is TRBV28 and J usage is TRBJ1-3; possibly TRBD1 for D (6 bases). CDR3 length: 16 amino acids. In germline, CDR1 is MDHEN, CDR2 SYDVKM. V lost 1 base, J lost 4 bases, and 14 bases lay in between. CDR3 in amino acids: CASSLLAGVLGNTIYF. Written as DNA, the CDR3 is TGTGCCAGCAGTTTATTGGCAGGGGTTTTGGGAAACACCATATATTTT.

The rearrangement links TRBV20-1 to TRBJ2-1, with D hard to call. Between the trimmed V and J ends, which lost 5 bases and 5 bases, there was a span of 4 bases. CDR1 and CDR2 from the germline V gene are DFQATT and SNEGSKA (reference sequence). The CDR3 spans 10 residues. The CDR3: CSARNNEQFF. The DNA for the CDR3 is TGCAGTGCTCGTAACAATGAGCAGTTCTTC.

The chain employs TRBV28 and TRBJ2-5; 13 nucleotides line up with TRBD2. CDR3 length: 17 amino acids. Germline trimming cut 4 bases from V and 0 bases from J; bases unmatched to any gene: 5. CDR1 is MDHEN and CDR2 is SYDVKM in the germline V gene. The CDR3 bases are TGTGCCAGCAGTTCCCCGACTAGCGGGAGGTACCAAGAGACCCAGTACTTC. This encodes CASSSPTSGRYQETQYF.

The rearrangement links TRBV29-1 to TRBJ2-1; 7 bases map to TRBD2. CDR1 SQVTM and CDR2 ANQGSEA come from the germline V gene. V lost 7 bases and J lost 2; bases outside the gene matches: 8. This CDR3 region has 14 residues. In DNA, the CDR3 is TGCAGCGGCAAGCCGGGAGGCACCTACAATGAGCAGTTCTTC. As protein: CSGKPGGTYNEQFF.

The DNA for the CDR3 is TGTGCCACCAGCAGATTGGACAGAAACACCGGGGAGCTGTTTTTT. Protein product: CATSRLDRNTGELFF. The rearrangement uses TRBV15 and TRBJ2-2; possible D gene TRBD1, 6 bases. V was pared by 2 bases and J by 2 bases, with 9 bases between. In germline, CDR1 is LNHNV, CDR2 YYDKDF (reference sequence). The CDR3 covers 15 residues.

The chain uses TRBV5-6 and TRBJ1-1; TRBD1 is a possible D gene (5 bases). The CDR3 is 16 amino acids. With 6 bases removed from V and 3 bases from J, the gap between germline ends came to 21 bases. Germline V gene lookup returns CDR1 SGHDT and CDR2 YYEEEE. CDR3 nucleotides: TGTGCCAGCAATCGCGTCGGGACTGCTCGATACACTGAAGCTTTCTTT. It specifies CASNRVGTARYTEAFF.

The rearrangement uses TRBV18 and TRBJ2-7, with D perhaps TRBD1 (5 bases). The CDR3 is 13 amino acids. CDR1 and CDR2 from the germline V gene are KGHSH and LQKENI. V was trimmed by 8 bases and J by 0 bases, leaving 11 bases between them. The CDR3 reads CASANRSSYEQYF. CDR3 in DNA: TGTGCCAGCGCCAACAGGAGCTCCTACGAGCAGTACTTC.

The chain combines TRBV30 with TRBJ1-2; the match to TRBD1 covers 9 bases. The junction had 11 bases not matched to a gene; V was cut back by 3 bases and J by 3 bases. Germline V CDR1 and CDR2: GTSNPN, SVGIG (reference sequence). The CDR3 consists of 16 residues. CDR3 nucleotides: TGTGCCTGGAGCCAACCGGGACAGGGCCTCCACTATGGCTACACCTTC. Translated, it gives CAWSQPGQGLHYGYTF.

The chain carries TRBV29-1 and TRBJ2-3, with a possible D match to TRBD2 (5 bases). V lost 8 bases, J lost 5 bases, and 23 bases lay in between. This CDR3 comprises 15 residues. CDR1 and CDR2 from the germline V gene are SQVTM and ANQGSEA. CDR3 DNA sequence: TGCAGCAACCGAGGAGAACAAAGGGAGAAAGATACGCAGTATTTT. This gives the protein CSNRGEQREKDTQYF.

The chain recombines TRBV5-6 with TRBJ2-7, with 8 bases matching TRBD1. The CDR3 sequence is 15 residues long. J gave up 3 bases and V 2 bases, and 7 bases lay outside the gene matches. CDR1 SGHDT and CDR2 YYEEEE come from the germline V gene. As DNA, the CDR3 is TGTGCCAGCAGCTTAAAACCGGGGACAGGCTACGAGCAGTACTTC. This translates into CASSLKPGTGYEQYF.